The TCR beta chain under discussion was sequenced for a study of cytomegalovirus exposure and HLA in healthy donors. The wider study: Just over 80% of 350 to 400 genotyped donors fell in the Caucasian-associated ancestry cluster. Broader study findings: Among the sequence variants, a highly shared cluster was likely an artifact of sequencing.

Amplification used 60 Vbeta primers and 13 Jbeta primers. Profiled with immunoSEQ multiplex PCR; TCRdb holds only in-frame clones, not every one. The sample yields 180,000 or so clones, approximately 73% seen once. Each donor's status was that of a healthy bone marrow donor. In regard to this clone: Its matching antigen is unknown.

The CDR3 contains 16 residues. The germline V gene has CDR1 WSHSY and CDR2 SAAADI. The ends lost 5 bases at V and 5 bases at J; junction bases unmatched: 11. Sequences were obtained from PBMCs. The V call is TRBV10-2, the J call TRBJ2-5, with 10 bases aligning to TRBD1. The TCR was taken from a woman under 40 in good health and CMV-seropositive. The CDR3 DNA sequence: TGCGCCAGCAGTCTAGGAGCCGGGACAGGGGAGGAGACCCAGTACTTC. Its translation: CASSLGAGTGEETQYF.